Below, 32 T cell receptor beta chains from the same sample are listed, as sequenced in a study of T cell repertoires in ileal Crohn's disease. The protocol was immunoSEQ multiplex PCR, while the TCRdb copy is restricted to in-frame clones and leaves out a portion. The table has 15,000 or so clones, around 85% seen once; the top ten hold approximately 15%. The time point was: inflamed ileum from the surgical specimen. The sample consisted of ileal tissue. Source of these receptors: an adult with Crohn's disease.

This clone has just one count. The chain is built from TRBV5-1 and TRBJ1-1; D not certain. Trimming shortened V by 1 base and J by 2 bases, and 12 bases separated the two germline ends. CDR3 length: 15 residues. Germline assignment: CDR1 SGHRS and CDR2 YFSETQ. CDR3 protein: CASSLYGQINTEAFF. CDR3 nucleotide sequence: TGCGCCAGCAGCTTGTATGGTCAGATTAACACTGAAGCTTTCTTT.

The chain uses TRBV2 and TRBJ1-1, with unresolved D. The germline gives CDR1 SNHLY, CDR2 FYNNEI. Trimming removed 10 bases at V and 4 bases at J, with 10 bases between. This CDR3 has 11 residues. The CDR3 reads CATIRGTEAFF. The CDR3, as DNA: TGTGCCACGATCCGGGGCACTGAAGCTTTCTTT.

This clone has more than one count but fewer than ten. CDR3 region: CASIPPSFSEAFF. The CDR3, as DNA: TGTGCCAGCATCCCCCCCTCTTTCTCTGAAGCTTTCTTT. This chain connects TRBV27 to TRBJ1-1; D ambiguous. The CDR3 covers 13 residues. V was trimmed by 7 bases and J by 6 bases, leaving 15 bases between them. The germline V gene encodes CDR1 MNHEY and CDR2 SMNVEV (reference sequence).

The V and J genes are TRBV2 and TRBJ2-7; TRBD1 matches 7 bases. The CDR3 loop spans 14 amino acids. Germline V lookup: CDR1 SNHLY, CDR2 FYNNEI. The CDR3 loop reads CAGTEGASGYEQYF. DNA of the CDR3: TGTGCGGGGACAGAAGGAGCCTCGGGCTACGAGCAGTACTTC.

The rearrangement uses TRBV7-6 and TRBJ2-1; D is perhaps TRBD2 (6 bases). V gave up 7 bases and J gave up 6 bases, with 28 bases separating them. The CDR3 totals 18 residues. The germline V gene encodes CDR1 SGHVS and CDR2 FNYEAQ. Here the CDR3 reads CASTPLPGLQGAVNEQFF. As DNA, the CDR3 is TGTGCCAGCACCCCCCTCCCGGGACTCCAGGGAGCTGTCAATGAGCAGTTCTTC.

This rearrangement joins TRBV10-3 to TRBJ2-7; possibly TRBD2 for D (6 bases). Germline assignment: CDR1 ENHRY and CDR2 SYGVKD. The V end lost 10 bases, the J end lost 6 bases, and 19 bases lay between the germline ends. The CDR3 runs 13 residues. CDR3 loop: CATRTGGAGEQYF. In nucleotides, the CDR3 is TGTGCCACCCGAACTGGCGGGGCGGGCGAGCAGTACTTC.

This sequence joins TRBV19 and TRBJ2-7; TRBD1 might be the D (5 bases). This CDR3 comprises 15 residues. From germline, CDR1 is LNHDA and CDR2 SQIVND (reference sequence). V gave up 5 bases and J gave up 0 bases, with 14 bases separating them. CDR3: CASSFDSGTSYEQYF. As DNA, the CDR3 is TGTGCCAGTAGTTTTGACAGTGGTACCTCCTACGAGCAGTACTTC.

The CDR3 DNA is TGTGCCAGCAGCCTTCAGGTGTTCACCTACGAGCAGTACTTC. Protein sequence: CASSLQVFTYEQYF. The chain recombines TRBV6-6 with TRBJ2-7; D gene ambiguous. V gave up 6 bases and J gave up 2 bases, with 14 bases separating them. This CDR3 is built from 14 residues. Germline CDR1 and CDR2: MNHNY and SVGAGI (reference sequence).

V is TRBV4-1 and J is TRBJ2-1; D unresolved. Trimming stripped 0 bases from V and 5 bases from J, with 11 bases between. The CDR3 totals 15 residues. CDR1 is MGHRA and CDR2 is YSYEKL in the germline V gene. CDR3 region: CASSQDPLRDNEQFF. The DNA of the CDR3 is TGCGCCAGCAGCCAAGATCCCCTAAGGGACAATGAGCAGTTCTTC.

The V gene is TRBV5-4, the J gene TRBJ2-3; possibly TRBD2 for D (6 bases). Germline V CDR1 and CDR2: SGHNT, YYREEE (reference sequence). This CDR3 comprises 14 residues. Trimming removed 6 bases at V and 1 base at J, with 12 bases between. The CDR3, as DNA: TGTGCCAGCACTCGGAGGGGCGGCACAGATACGCAGTATTTT. Protein: CASTRRGGTDTQYF.

This sequence joins TRBV6-5 and TRBJ1-6; D is unclear. CDR3 length: 15 amino acids. From germline, CDR1 is MNHEY and CDR2 SVGAGI. V dropped 10 bases and J dropped 0 bases, with 13 bases sitting between them. CDR3: CATGLRTSYNSPLHF. As DNA, the CDR3 is TGTGCCACTGGCCTACGGACCTCCTATAATTCACCCCTCCACTTT.

In its sample, this clone was seen once. The chain recombines TRBV5-1 with TRBJ1-5; D gene unclear. Trimming removed 0 bases at V and 2 bases at J, with 6 bases between. The V gene's germline CDR1 is SGHRS and CDR2 YFSETQ. The length of the CDR3 is 14 residues. This chain's CDR3 is CASSLGTGNQPQHF. CDR3 coding DNA: TGCGCCAGCAGCTTGGGGACGGGCAATCAGCCCCAGCATTTT.

The table lists this clone with a few counts. Other nucleotide sequences from this sample produce the same CDR3. This chain uses TRBV30 with TRBJ1-2; the D gene is possibly TRBD1 (5 bases). CDR1 and CDR2 from the germline V gene are GTSNPN and SVGIG (reference sequence). This CDR3 has 14 residues. The V and J ends lost 2 bases and 2 bases respectively, with 12 bases between them. CDR3 loop: CAWSLLGVNYGYTF. The CDR3 coding sequence is TGTGCCTGGAGTCTCTTGGGGGTAAACTATGGCTACACCTTC. Using reference TRBV30 and TRBJ1-2 for the parts outside the CDR3, the full variable domain is SQTIHQWPATLVQPVGSPLSLECTVEGTSNPNLYWYRQAAGRGLQLLFYSVGIGQISSEVPQNLSASRPQDRQFILSSKKLLLSDSGFYLCAWSLLGVNYGYTFGSGTRLTVV.

In its sample, this clone was seen a few times. The chain is built from TRBV2 and TRBJ1-4; 7 nucleotides match TRBD1. In germline, CDR1 is SNHLY, CDR2 FYNNEI. This CDR3 is 14 amino acids long. V lost 6 bases and J lost 3; bases outside the gene matches: 4. The CDR3 region is CASRVGQPNEKLFF. CDR3 sequence (DNA): TGTGCCAGCAGGGTGGGACAGCCTAATGAAAAACTGTTTTTT.

This chain connects TRBV13 to TRBJ1-3; TRBD1 matches at 8 bases. Germline loops: CDR1 PRHDT, CDR2 FYEKMQ (reference sequence). CDR3 length: 15 amino acids. J gave up 2 bases and V 1 base, and 1 base lay outside the gene matches. CDR3 DNA sequence: TGTGCCAGCAGCTTAGCAGGGGGCACTGGAAACACCATATATTTT. This encodes CASSLAGGTGNTIYF.

J is TRBJ1-1 and V is TRBV18; D not resolved. This CDR3 is built from 15 residues. Germline assignment: CDR1 KGHSH and CDR2 LQKENI. V was shortened by 3 bases and J by 3 bases, with 14 bases between the two germline ends. CDR3 coding DNA: TGTGCCAGCTCACCCTCCGGGAAGAGGGACACTGAAGCTTTCTTT. Translating it yields CASSPSGKRDTEAFF.

V and J are TRBV10-3 and TRBJ2-4, with 7 bases that match TRBD1. Trimming at V came to 6 bases and at J to 0 bases, leaving 14 bases not matched to a gene. In germline, CDR1 is ENHRY, CDR2 SYGVKD. This CDR3 is built from 18 residues. The CDR3 is CAISSTGLGDLAKNIQYF. DNA for the CDR3: TGTGCCATCAGCTCGACAGGGTTAGGCGATTTAGCCAAAAACATTCAGTACTTC.

The rearrangement joins TRBV6-1 to TRBJ1-5; TRBD1 matches at 10 bases. The CDR3 is 14 residues long. V shed 8 bases, J shed 2 bases, and the junction held 3 bases outside the gene matches. Germline V gene data show CDR1 as MNHNS and CDR2 as SASEGT. CDR3 in DNA: TGTGCCAGCGTCGGACAGGGGGGCAATCAGCCCCAGCATTTT. As protein: CASVGQGGNQPQHF.

V gene TRBV6-4 combines with J gene TRBJ2-5, with 9 bases fitting TRBD2. Germline trimming cut 7 bases from V and 5 bases from J; bases unmatched to any gene: 8. The CDR3 has 14 residues. The V gene's germline CDR1 is MRHNA and CDR2 SNTAGT. Here the CDR3 reads CASIQRGASETQYF. The CDR3 region has the DNA TGTGCCAGCATTCAGCGGGGGGCCTCCGAGACCCAGTACTTC.

On this clone: Other DNA sequences in the same sample also yield this CDR3. The gene calls are TRBV7-9 and TRBJ1-2, with D hard to call. Trimming took 5 bases from V and 0 from J, leaving 10 bases between them. The CDR3 has 14 amino acids. Germline CDR1 SEHNR, CDR2 FQNEAQ (reference sequence). DNA of the CDR3: TGTGCCAGCAGCCCCGCGGGAACTAACTATGGCTACACCTTC. It codes for CASSPAGTNYGYTF.

By frequency in the sample, this clone is medium-sized. The V call is TRBV7-8, the J call TRBJ2-7; no reliable D call. Germline V CDR1 and CDR2: SGHVS, FQNEAQ. The CDR3 is 15 residues long. The V end lost 1 base, the J end lost 4 bases, and 14 bases lay between the germline ends. This CDR3 is CASSLDPLVGYEQYF. The CDR3 bases are TGTGCCAGCAGCTTAGACCCTCTGGTAGGGTACGAGCAGTACTTC. Drawing the rest from reference TRBV7-8 and TRBJ2-7, the complete variable domain is GAGVSQSPRYKVAKRGQDVALRCDPISGHVSLFWYQQALGQGPEFLTYFQNEAQLDKSGLPSDRFFAERPEGSVSTLKIQRTQQEDSAVYLCASSLDPLVGYEQYFGPGTRLTVT.

This sequence joins TRBV7-9 and TRBJ1-6; 7 nucleotides match TRBD1. The CDR3 contains 13 residues. The V segment lost 7 bases and the J segment 7 bases; nucleotides outside the gene matches: 4. Germline-derived CDR1 and CDR2 are SEHNR and FQNEAQ (reference sequence). In nucleotides, the CDR3 is TGTGCCAGCAACAGGGGTCAAAATTCACCCCTCCACTTT. As protein: CASNRGQNSPLHF. Drawing the rest from reference TRBV7-9 and TRBJ1-6, the complete variable domain is DTGVSQNPRHKITKRGQNVTFRCDPISEHNRLYWYRQTLGQGPEFLTYFQNEAQLEKSRLLSDRFSAERPKGSFSTLEIQRTEQGDSAMYLCASNRGQNSPLHFGNGTRLTVT.

In regard to this clone: This specimen includes other DNA sequences encoding the same CDR3. This chain links TRBV30 with TRBJ1-1; D is perhaps TRBD1 (5 bases). Trimming left V 3 bases short and J 0 bases short, with 8 bases between. CDR1 is GTSNPN, CDR2 SVGIG, per germline (reference sequence). The CDR3 extends over 13 amino acids. This CDR3 is CAWRAGMNTEAFF. The CDR3, as DNA: TGTGCCTGGAGGGCAGGGATGAACACTGAAGCTTTCTTT. Based on the CDR3 plus reference TRBV30 and TRBJ1-1, the full variable domain is SQTIHQWPATLVQPVGSPLSLECTVEGTSNPNLYWYRQAAGRGLQLLFYSVGIGQISSEVPQNLSASRPQDRQFILSSKKLLLSDSGFYLCAWRAGMNTEAFFGQGTRLTVV.

This clone was detected once. The chain carries TRBV10-3 and TRBJ2-2, with D possibly being TRBD2 (7 bases). The CDR3 contains 15 residues. Germline CDR1 and CDR2: ENHRY and SYGVKD. Trimming took 11 bases from V and 6 from J, leaving 22 bases between them. In DNA form, the CDR3 reads TGTGCCGCCGTACCGGGGAGGGGGGCGGCCGGGGAGCTGTTTTTT. This gives the protein CAAVPGRGAAGELFF.

V gene TRBV19 combines with J gene TRBJ2-5; 13 nucleotides align to TRBD2. After removal of 7 bases from V and 4 bases from J, the junction contained 3 bases not matched to a gene. The CDR3 loop spans 14 amino acids. The germline V gene has CDR1 LNHDA and CDR2 SQIVND (reference sequence). The CDR3, as DNA: TGTGCCAGTACTGGACTAGCGGGGGTAGAGACCCAGTACTTC. It translates to CASTGLAGVETQYF.

The CDR3 DNA follows: TGCGCCACCAAGCTTGGGGGGGGACAGGGAGGAGAAAAACTGTTTTTT. Encoded protein: CATKLGGGQGGEKLFF. The chain has TRBV5-1 and TRBJ1-4, with 9 bases that match TRBD1. V dropped 9 bases and J dropped 8; count of bases not matched to a gene: 17. From germline, CDR1 is SGHRS and CDR2 YFSETQ. The CDR3 is 16 amino acids. The whole variable domain, filled in from reference TRBV5-1 and TRBJ1-4, reads KAGVTQTPRYLIKTRGQQVTLSCSPISGHRSVSWYQQTPGQGLQFLFEYFSETQRNKGNFPGRFSGRQFSNSRSEMNVSTLELGDSALYLCATKLGGGQGGEKLFFGSGTQLSVL.

The rearrangement links TRBV19 to TRBJ1-2, with 9 bases that match TRBD1. After removal of 7 bases from V and 8 bases from J, the junction contained 5 bases not matched to a gene. The length of the CDR3 is 12 residues. Germline lookup yields CDR1 LNHDA and CDR2 SQIVND (reference sequence). The CDR3 DNA reads as TGTGCCAGTACCGGACAGGGGCAGGGCTACACCTTC. Its protein product is CASTGQGQGYTF.

This chain joins TRBV19 and TRBJ1-5; D gene ambiguous. The V end lost 9 bases, the J end lost 0 bases, and 12 bases lay between the germline ends. This CDR3 spans 14 amino acids. Germline CDR1 reads LNHDA; CDR2 reads SQIVND (reference sequence). The DNA of the CDR3 is TGTGCCAGCGCGCCTTTAAATAGCAATCAGCCCCAGCATTTT. It codes for CASAPLNSNQPQHF. Based on the CDR3 plus reference TRBV19 and TRBJ1-5, the full variable domain is DGGITQSPKYLFRKEGQNVTLSCEQNLNHDAMYWYRQDPGQGLRLIYYSQIVNDFQKGDIAEGYSVSREKKESFPLTVTSAQKNPTAFYLCASAPLNSNQPQHFGDGTRLSIL.

This chain links TRBV2 with TRBJ2-7; 8 nucleotides agree with TRBD2. The CDR3 runs to 13 residues. Losses at the gene ends were 9 bases for V and 6 bases for J; bases not matched to a gene: 10. Germline lookup yields CDR1 SNHLY and CDR2 FYNNEI. The CDR3 loop is CASFSGSWTEQYF. Here the CDR3 DNA reads TGTGCCAGTTTCAGCGGGAGTTGGACCGAGCAGTACTTC.

This clone was seen a few times. The V call is TRBV30, the J call TRBJ1-2, with a weak D call TRBD1 (6 bases). Germline V gene lookup returns CDR1 GTSNPN and CDR2 SVGIG (reference sequence). The ends were cut back, 2 bases at V and 9 bases at J, with 13 bases in the middle. This CDR3 comprises 12 residues. The CDR3 bases are TGTGCCTGGAGTCCCTTGGGGGCTAGCTACACCTTC. This sequence encodes CAWSPLGASYTF.

This clone was observed a handful of times. The DNA of the CDR3 is TGTGCCAGCAGTTACAACCCGGAGGGGCCTGAAGCTTTCTTT. Residues: CASSYNPEGPEAFF. The chain combines TRBV6-5 with TRBJ1-1; D might be TRBD1 (5 bases). Trimming took 2 bases from V and 6 from J, leaving 13 bases between them. The CDR3 is made up of 14 amino acids. Germline loops: CDR1 MNHEY, CDR2 SVGAGI.

V usage is TRBV11-3 and J usage is TRBJ1-1; D possibly corresponds to TRBD1 (6 bases). CDR3 length equals 13 residues. Germline CDR1 is SGHNT and CDR2 is YENEEA. V lost 6 bases, J lost 2 bases, and 10 bases lay in between. The CDR3 bases are TGTGCCAGCAGTCGGACAGCTAACACTGAAGCTTTCTTT. Encoded protein: CASSRTANTEAFF.